Detailed here is one T cell receptor beta chain. Its specificity is not known. A multiplex PCR was run with 60 Vbeta primers and 13 Jbeta primers. Method: immunoSEQ multiplex PCR; TCRdb's copy keeps in-frame clones and lacks some. The sample lists 100,000 to 150,000 clones; about four fifths were seen once. The source of the sample is a study of cytomegalovirus exposure and HLA in healthy donors. About the research overall: For the roughly 370 genotyped donors, over 80% fell within the Caucasian-associated ancestry cluster. Broader study findings: Under in vitro conditions, a few CMV-associated chains were confirmed as specific for CMV antigens. When a later analysis was performed, an Asian-associated ancestry cluster reportedly had fewer N-insertions than the roughly 640-donor mean.

The CDR3 is 17 residues long. Germline CDR1 reads SNHLY; CDR2 reads FYNNEI. V shed 6 bases, J shed 0 bases, and the junction held 14 bases outside the gene matches. This receptor was identified in a man aged 18 to 29 in good health and CMV-seronegative. Sequenced material: PBMCs. V is TRBV2 and J is TRBJ2-7; 7 positions match TRBD1. CDR3: CASRLHPGQKSSYEQYF. The CDR3 nucleotides are TGTGCCAGCAGACTACACCCGGGACAGAAGAGCTCCTACGAGCAGTACTTC. The full variable domain, its missing parts supplied by reference TRBV2 and TRBJ2-7, is EPEVTQTPSHQVTQMGQEVILRCVPISNHLYFYWYRQILGQKVEFLVSFYNNEISEKSEIFDDQFSVERPDGSNFTLKIRSTKLEDSAMYFCASRLHPGQKSSYEQYFGPGTRLTVT.